A selection of T cell receptor beta chains follows, all from one sample in a study of cytomegalovirus exposure and HLA in healthy donors. TCRdb's copy holds only in-frame clones and misses some; the assay was immunoSEQ multiplex PCR. The sample lists 85,000 to 130,000 clones, roughly 82% occurring once. Sequencing input: PBMCs. The receptors derive from a woman under 30 in good health and CMV-seronegative. CDR3s include the opening cysteine and the closing phenylalanine or tryptophan. Each record gives: D gene, V gene, J gene, clone size, CDR3 DNA, CDR3 protein. A D gene is named only where the DNA matches it firmly. Not every row has a clone size; where given, it reads once, few, many or a size class.

-	TRBV5-4	TRBJ1-4	-	TGTGCCAGCAGCTTTACGCCGAGTCCAGGGGAAAAACTGTTTTTT	CASSFTPSPGEKLFF
-	TRBV5-6	TRBJ1-1	-	TGTGCCAGCAGGTCGGGGCGGGGGAACACTGAAGCTTTCTTT	CASRSGRGNTEAFF
-	TRBV7-2	TRBJ2-2	-	TGTGCCAGCAGCCCCTTCGAGCGGAACACCGGGGAGCTGTTTTTT	CASSPFERNTGELFF
-	TRBV19	TRBJ1-1	-	TGTGCCAGTAGCACTACAGGGCCAGCTGAAGCTTTCTTT	CASSTTGPAEAFF
-	TRBV7-9	TRBJ2-3	-	TGTGCCAGCAGCTTACTGTCCAGGAACACAGATACGCAGTATTTT	CASSLLSRNTDTQYF
TRBD1	TRBV15	TRBJ2-5	-	TGTGCCACCAGCAGGGATACGGACAGGTTGGGGGAGACCCAGTACTTC	CATSRDTDRLGETQYF
TRBD1	TRBV18	TRBJ1-1	-	TGTGCCAGCTCACCCCGACAGGGGAACACTGAAGCTTTCTTT	CASSPRQGNTEAFF
TRBD1	TRBV7-9	TRBJ1-5	-	TGTGCCAGCAGTTCTGGACAGGGTAGTATGGATCAGCCCCAGCATTTT	CASSSGQGSMDQPQHF
TRBD1	TRBV27	TRBJ2-7	-	TGTGCCAGCAGCCTGGGACAGGGAACCTACGAGCAGTACTTC	CASSLGQGTYEQYF
-	TRBV29-1	TRBJ1-2	-	TGCAGCGTCACTGCTGGTGGCTACACCTTC	CSVTAGGYTF
TRBD2	TRBV5-4	TRBJ2-1	-	TGTGCCAGCAGCTTAACTAGCGGAGTGTTGAGTGAGCAGTTCTTC	CASSLTSGVLSEQFF
-	TRBV4-1	TRBJ1-1	-	TGCGCCAGCAGCCAAGGTGTAGACACTGAAGCTTTCTTT	CASSQGVDTEAFF
-	TRBV7-9	TRBJ2-7	-	TGTGCCAGCAGCCCGCAGGGAATAGGCTCCTACGAGCAGTACTTC	CASSPQGIGSYEQYF
-	TRBV7-2	TRBJ2-7	-	TGTGCCAGCAGCCTGGGGGGGCGGATCTCCTACGAGCAGTACTTC	CASSLGGRISYEQYF
TRBD1	TRBV4-3	TRBJ1-1	-	TGCGCCAGCAGCCAAGGGACAGGGGCTTACCCCGCTGAAGCTTTCTTT	CASSQGTGAYPAEAFF
TRBD1	TRBV7-2	TRBJ1-5	-	TGTGCCAGCAGCCCCGGCGACAGGGTTAGCAATCAGCCCCAGCATTTT	CASSPGDRVSNQPQHF
-	TRBV5-1	TRBJ2-7	-	TGCGCCAGCAGCTTGGAGGCACGGGCGGGCTACGAGCAGTACTTC	CASSLEARAGYEQYF
-	TRBV6-5	TRBJ1-4	few	TGTGCCAGCAGTTTGACAGCAACTAATGAAAAACTGTTTTTT	CASSLTATNEKLFF
-	TRBV4-1	TRBJ2-6	-	TGCGCCAGCAGCCAAGATCGAGGCTCTGGGGCCAACGTCCTGACTTTC	CASSQDRGSGANVLTF
TRBD2	TRBV7-9	TRBJ2-3	-	TGTTCCAGCAGCGGTCCGACTAGCGGGGATACAGATACGCAGTATTTT	CSSSGPTSGDTDTQYF
TRBD2	TRBV10-3	TRBJ2-5	-	TGTGCCATCAGTGACGGGGGGAATCAAGAGACCCAGTACTTC	CAISDGGNQETQYF
TRBD2	TRBV2	TRBJ2-7	-	TGTGCCAGCTATCAACAGGGTACTAGCGGCAGGACTTACGAGCAGTACTTC	CASYQQGTSGRTYEQYF
-	TRBV30	TRBJ2-3	-	TGTGCCTGGAACCAGGGACTGATCACAGATACGCAGTATTTT	CAWNQGLITDTQYF
TRBD1	TRBV18	TRBJ1-1	few	TGTGCCAGCTCACCGGGACAGGGCAAAAACACTGAAGCTTTCTTT	CASSPGQGKNTEAFF
-	TRBV28	TRBJ2-7	once	TGTGCCAGCATCCCGGCGGGCTCCTACGAGCAGTACTTC	CASIPAGSYEQYF
TRBD1	TRBV28	TRBJ1-1	once	TGTGCCAGCAGTCCCAGTGGGACAGGGGGCTTCTCAGCTTTCTTT	CASSPSGTGGFSAFF
-	TRBV7-2	TRBJ1-5	-	TGTGCCAGCAGCTTAGTCGTCCCCCCACAGGGTGGCAATCAGCCCCAACATTTT	CASSLVVPPQGGNQPQHF
TRBD2	TRBV4-3	TRBJ2-1	-	TGCGCCAGCAGCCCAGGGACTAGCGGGAGGGTTAGCTCCTACAATGAGCAGTTCTTC	CASSPGTSGRVSSYNEQFF
-	TRBV28	TRBJ1-3	-	TGTGCCAGCATCGAGAGCTCTGGAAACACCATATATTTT	CASIESSGNTIYF
-	TRBV2	TRBJ1-2	few	TGTGCCAGCAGACTCTCGACAGGCCTCTATGGCTACACCTTC	CASRLSTGLYGYTF
TRBD2	TRBV4-3	TRBJ2-3	-	TGCGCCAGCAGCCAGGGCGTAGCGGGGACCACAGATACGCAGTATTTT	CASSQGVAGTTDTQYF
-	TRBV6-8	TRBJ1-6	once	TGTGCCAGCAGTGACAGGATTCGCTATAATTCACCCCTCCACTTT	CASSDRIRYNSPLHF
TRBD2	TRBV4-2	TRBJ2-1	-	TGTGCCAGCAGCCCTCGGACTAGCGGCACCAATGAGCAGTTCTTC	CASSPRTSGTNEQFF
TRBD2	TRBV5-6	TRBJ2-7	-	TGTGCCAGCAGCTTTGGGACTAGCGGGATCTACGAGCAGTACTTC	CASSFGTSGIYEQYF
TRBD1	TRBV7-8	TRBJ2-6	few	TGTGCCAGCAGCTCCCTAGTGGGGACAGACATAAGATCTGGGGCCAACGTCCTGACTTTC	CASSSLVGTDIRSGANVLTF
TRBD2	TRBV6-5	TRBJ2-7	-	TGTGCCAGCAGTAAAACGGGACTAGTCCCCTACGAGCAGTACTTC	CASSKTGLVPYEQYF
-	TRBV27	TRBJ2-1	-	TGTGCCAGCAGTTTTTCGCGAAAAGCCTACAATGAGCAGTTCTTC	CASSFSRKAYNEQFF
-	TRBV21-1	TRBJ2-7	-	TGTGCCAGCAGTCTTCGGCAGGGCATTTACGAGCAGTACTTC	CASSLRQGIYEQYF
TRBD1	TRBV4-2	TRBJ2-7	few	TGTGCCAGCAGCCAAGATCGGACAGGTCTAAGTCAAGTGAAGTACTTC	CASSQDRTGLSQVKYF
-	TRBV4-1	TRBJ2-4	-	TGCGCCAGCAGCCGTTTCCTAGCCCCCCTAGCCAAAAACATTCAGTACTTC	CASSRFLAPLAKNIQYF
-	TRBV7-3	TRBJ1-1	few	TGTGCCAGCAGCTTTTCTCCAGGGAACACTGAAGCTTTCTTT	CASSFSPGNTEAFF
-	TRBV27	TRBJ2-7	-	TGTGCCAGCAGTTTAAGACAGGACTCCTACGAGCAGTACTTC	CASSLRQDSYEQYF
-	TRBV28	TRBJ1-5	-	TGTGCCAGCAGTTTAGACAGGCGCCGAGGGCCCCAGCATTTT	CASSLDRRRGPQHF
TRBD2	TRBV7-8	TRBJ2-7	-	TGTGCCAGCAGCCCCCGGGCTAGCGGAGACTACGAGCAGTACTTC	CASSPRASGDYEQYF